This entry features one TCR beta chain sequence. Its specific antigen is unknown. It has no much larger one-base neighbor in the sample; base qualities were not kept. This sample is part of a study of T cell changes during pregnancy in multiple sclerosis (dated by TCRdb to about 2019). In the study overall: In women with multiple sclerosis, the researchers looked at how the T cell repertoire shifted as pregnancy progressed.

The germline V gene yields LGHNA for CDR1 and YNFKEQ for CDR2. V is shortened by 0 bases, J by 2 bases, and the region joining them spans 15 bases. Inclusive of the bounding cysteine and phenylalanine, the CDR3 is 17 residues long. Just the 51-base CDR3 DNA is kept, in frame starting at base 1. Libraries came from the immunoSEQ multiplex PCR assay. Imported from immuneACCESS, the table was reduced by TCRdb to in-frame sequences with V and J called. These copies leave out some clones; in studies compared against another copy, an unresolved V gene accounts for under half, and the cause of the remainder is not known. Present in this sample are approximately 28,000 clones, more than 75% of which were seen just once. More than 7.5% of the sample lies in the top ten.

The sequence links TRBV4-2 to TRBJ2-3; the best D guess is TRBD2, with 6 bases matching. The TCR was taken from a female donor with multiple sclerosis, enrolled in a pregnancy study. Sequenced material: CD8+ T cells from peripheral blood mononuclear cells, taken after pregnancy. CDR3 protein: CASSQDLERASTDTQYF. The DNA sequence is TGTGCCAGCAGCCAAGATCTTGAGCGGGCCTCCACAGATACGCAGTATTTT.